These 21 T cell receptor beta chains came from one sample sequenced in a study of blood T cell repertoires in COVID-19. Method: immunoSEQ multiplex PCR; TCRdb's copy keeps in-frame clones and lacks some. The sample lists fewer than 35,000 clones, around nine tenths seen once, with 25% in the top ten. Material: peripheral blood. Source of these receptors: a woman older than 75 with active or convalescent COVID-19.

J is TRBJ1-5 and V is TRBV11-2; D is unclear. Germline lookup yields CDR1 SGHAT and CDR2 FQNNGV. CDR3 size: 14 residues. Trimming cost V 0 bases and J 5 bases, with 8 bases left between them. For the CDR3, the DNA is TGTGCCAGCAGCTTAGACACAGACGATCAGCCCCAGCATTTT. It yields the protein CASSLDTDDQPQHF. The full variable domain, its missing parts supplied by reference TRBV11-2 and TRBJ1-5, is EAGVAQSPRYKIIEKRQSVAFWCNPISGHATLYWYQQILGQGPKLLIQFQNNGVVDDSQLPKDRFSAERLKGVDSTLKIQPAKLEDSAVYLCASSLDTDDQPQHFGDGTRLSIL.

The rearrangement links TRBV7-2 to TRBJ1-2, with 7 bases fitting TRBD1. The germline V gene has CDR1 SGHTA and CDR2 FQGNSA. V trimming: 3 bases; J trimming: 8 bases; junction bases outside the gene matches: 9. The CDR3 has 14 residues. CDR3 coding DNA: TGTGCCAGCAGCTTTGGACAGGCCAGGGGGGGCTACACCTTC. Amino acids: CASSFGQARGGYTF.

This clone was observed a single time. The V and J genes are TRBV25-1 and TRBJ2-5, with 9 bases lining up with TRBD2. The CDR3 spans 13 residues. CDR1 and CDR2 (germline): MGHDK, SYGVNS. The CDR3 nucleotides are TGTGCAGTGGGACTAGCAGGCCAAGAGACCCAGTACTTC. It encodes CAVGLAGQETQYF.

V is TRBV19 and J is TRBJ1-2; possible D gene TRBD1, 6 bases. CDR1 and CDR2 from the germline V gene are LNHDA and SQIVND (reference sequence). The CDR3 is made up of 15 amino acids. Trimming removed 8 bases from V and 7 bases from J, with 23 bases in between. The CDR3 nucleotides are TGTGCCAGTTCAGCCCCGGACCGGGGGGCAGCTGGCTACACCTTC. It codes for CASSAPDRGAAGYTF.

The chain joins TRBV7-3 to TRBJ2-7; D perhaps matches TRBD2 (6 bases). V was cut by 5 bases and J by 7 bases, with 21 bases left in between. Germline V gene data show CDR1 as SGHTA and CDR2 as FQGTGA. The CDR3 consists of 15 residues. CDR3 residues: CASSVLRLVLGEQYF. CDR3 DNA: TGTGCCAGCAGCGTGTTACGACTAGTTTTGGGGGAGCAGTACTTC. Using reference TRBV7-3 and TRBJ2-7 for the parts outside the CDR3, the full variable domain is GAGVSQTPSNKVTEKGKYVELRCDPISGHTALYWYRQSLGQGPEFLIYFQGTGAADDSGLPNDRFFAVRPEGSVSTLKIQRTERGDSAVYLCASSVLRLVLGEQYFGPGTRLTVT.

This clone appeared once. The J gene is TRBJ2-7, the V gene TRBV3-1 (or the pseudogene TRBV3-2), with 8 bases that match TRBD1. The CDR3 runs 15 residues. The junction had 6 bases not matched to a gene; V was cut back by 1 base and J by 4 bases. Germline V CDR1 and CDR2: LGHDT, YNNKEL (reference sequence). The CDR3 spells CASSQGQGIQYEQYF. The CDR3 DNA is TGTGCCAGCAGCCAAGGACAGGGGATTCAGTACGAGCAGTACTTC.

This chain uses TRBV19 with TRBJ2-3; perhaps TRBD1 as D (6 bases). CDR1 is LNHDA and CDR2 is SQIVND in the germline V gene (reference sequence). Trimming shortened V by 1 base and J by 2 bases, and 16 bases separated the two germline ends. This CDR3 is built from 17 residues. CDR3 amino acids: CASSIGPGTPNTDTQYF. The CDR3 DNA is TGTGCCAGTAGTATAGGTCCCGGGACACCCAACACAGATACGCAGTATTTT.

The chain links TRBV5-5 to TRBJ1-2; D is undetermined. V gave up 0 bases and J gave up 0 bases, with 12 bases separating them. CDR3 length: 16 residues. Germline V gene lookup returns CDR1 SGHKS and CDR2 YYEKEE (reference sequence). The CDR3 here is CASSLVGGPANYGYTF. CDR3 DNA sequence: TGTGCCAGCAGCTTGGTCGGTGGGCCCGCTAACTATGGCTACACCTTC.

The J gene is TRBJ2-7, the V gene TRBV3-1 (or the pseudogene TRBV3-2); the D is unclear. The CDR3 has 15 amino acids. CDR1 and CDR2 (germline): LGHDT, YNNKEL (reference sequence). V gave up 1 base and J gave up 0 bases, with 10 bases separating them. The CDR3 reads CASSQGHIISYEQYF. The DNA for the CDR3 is TGTGCCAGCAGCCAAGGACACATTATCTCCTACGAGCAGTACTTC.

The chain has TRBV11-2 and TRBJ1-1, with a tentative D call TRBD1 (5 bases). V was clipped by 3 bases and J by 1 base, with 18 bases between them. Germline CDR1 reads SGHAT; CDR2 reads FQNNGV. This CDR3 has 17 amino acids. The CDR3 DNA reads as TGTGCCAGCAGCTTTATTGGGGGGTGGGATACGAACACTGAAGCTTTCTTT. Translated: CASSFIGGWDTNTEAFF.

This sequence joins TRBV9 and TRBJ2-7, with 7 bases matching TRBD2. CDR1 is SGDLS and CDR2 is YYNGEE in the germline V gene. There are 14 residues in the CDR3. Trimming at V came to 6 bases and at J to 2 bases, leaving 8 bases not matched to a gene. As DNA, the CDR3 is TGTGCCAGCACGCGGGGGTCCCCTCCCTACGAGCAGTACTTC. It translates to CASTRGSPPYEQYF.

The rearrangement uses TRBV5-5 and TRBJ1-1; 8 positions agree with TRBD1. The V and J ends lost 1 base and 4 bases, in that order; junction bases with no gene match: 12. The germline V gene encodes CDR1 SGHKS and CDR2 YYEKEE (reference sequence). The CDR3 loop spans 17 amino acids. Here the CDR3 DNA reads TGTGCCAGCAGCTTGTACAGGGGGAACCCCGCGGTCACTGAAGCTTTCTTT. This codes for CASSLYRGNPAVTEAFF.

CDR3 DNA: TGTGCCAGCAGTTTAGCGGGGTATAGCACAGATACGCAGTATTTT. It yields the protein CASSLAGYSTDTQYF. This chain joins TRBV28 and TRBJ2-3; tentative D call: TRBD2 (6 bases). The CDR3 is 15 amino acids. CDR1 and CDR2 from the germline V gene are MDHEN and SYDVKM. V gave up 2 bases and J gave up 0 bases, with 9 bases separating them.

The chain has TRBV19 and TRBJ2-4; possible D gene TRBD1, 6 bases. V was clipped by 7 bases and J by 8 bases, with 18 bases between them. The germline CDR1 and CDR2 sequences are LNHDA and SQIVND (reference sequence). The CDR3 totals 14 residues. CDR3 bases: TGTGCCAGTAATTCCGGGACACTGGGGGACATTCAGTACTTC. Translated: CASNSGTLGDIQYF.

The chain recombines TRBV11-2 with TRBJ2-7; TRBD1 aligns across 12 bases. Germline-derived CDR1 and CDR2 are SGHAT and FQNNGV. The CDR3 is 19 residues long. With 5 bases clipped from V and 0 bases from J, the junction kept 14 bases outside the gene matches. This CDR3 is CASSPGTGGVAVVSYEQYF. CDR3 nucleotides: TGTGCCAGCAGCCCCGGGACAGGGGGCGTAGCGGTGGTCTCCTACGAGCAGTACTTC.

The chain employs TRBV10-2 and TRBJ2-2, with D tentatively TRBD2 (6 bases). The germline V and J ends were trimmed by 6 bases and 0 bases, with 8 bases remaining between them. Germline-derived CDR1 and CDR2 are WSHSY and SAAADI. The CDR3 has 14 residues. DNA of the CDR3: TGCGCCAGCAGGCGCGGGGCGAACACCGGGGAGCTGTTTTTT. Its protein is CASRRGANTGELFF.

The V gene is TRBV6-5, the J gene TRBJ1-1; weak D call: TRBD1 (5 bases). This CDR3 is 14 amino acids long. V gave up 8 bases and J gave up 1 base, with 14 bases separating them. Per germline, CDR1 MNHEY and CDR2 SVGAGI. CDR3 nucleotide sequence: TGTGCCAGCTGGCAGGGAGGGAGGAACACTGAAGCTTTCTTT. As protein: CASWQGGRNTEAFF.

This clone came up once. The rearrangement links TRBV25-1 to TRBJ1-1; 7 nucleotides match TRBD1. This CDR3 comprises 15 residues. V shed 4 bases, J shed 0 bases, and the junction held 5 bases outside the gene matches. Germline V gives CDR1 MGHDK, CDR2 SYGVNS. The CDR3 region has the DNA TGTGCCAGCAGTGGAGGGGGCACCATGAACACTGAAGCTTTCTTT. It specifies CASSGGGTMNTEAFF.

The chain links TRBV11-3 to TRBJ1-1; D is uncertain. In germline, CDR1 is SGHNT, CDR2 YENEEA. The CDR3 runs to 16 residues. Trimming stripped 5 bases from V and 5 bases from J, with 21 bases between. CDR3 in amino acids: CASSPRSPGGITEAFF. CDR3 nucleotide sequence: TGTGCCAGCAGCCCGCGATCCCCTGGCGGGATAACTGAAGCTTTCTTT.

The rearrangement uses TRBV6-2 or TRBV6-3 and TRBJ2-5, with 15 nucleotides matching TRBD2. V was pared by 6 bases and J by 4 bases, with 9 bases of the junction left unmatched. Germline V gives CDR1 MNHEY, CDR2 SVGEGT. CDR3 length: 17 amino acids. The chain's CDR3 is CASSWTSGGAVSETQYF. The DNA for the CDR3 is TGTGCCAGCAGCTGGACTAGCGGGGGGGCCGTTTCAGAGACCCAGTACTTC.

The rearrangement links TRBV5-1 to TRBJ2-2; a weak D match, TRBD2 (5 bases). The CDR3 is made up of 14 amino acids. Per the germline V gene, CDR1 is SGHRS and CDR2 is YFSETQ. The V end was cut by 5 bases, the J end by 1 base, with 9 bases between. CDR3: CASRETMNTGELFF. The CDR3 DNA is TGCGCCAGCAGGGAGACTATGAACACCGGGGAGCTGTTTTTT.